This T cell receptor beta chain is from a study of shared clonotypes between healthy human individuals. Study-level points and caveats: An effect of sequencing depth on clonotype sharing among donors was expected. Larger estimated richness was generally seen in naive subsets than in memory subsets. In this cohort, only blood was sampled, and tissue repertoires likely differ.

As for this clone: Its target is unknown.

The protocol was immunoSEQ multiplex PCR, while the TCRdb copy is restricted to in-frame clones and leaves out a portion. The sample holds approximately 1.4 million clones; 98% are singletons and the top ten take about 0.42%. The specimen sequenced was naive CD4+ T cells sorted from blood. Subset in this sample: CD45RA+ positively selected. This receptor was taken from a man aged 25-45 years in good health.

CDR3 nucleotides: TGTGCCAGCAGCTTAACAGGGGGCGAGCAGTACTTC. Protein product: CASSLTGGEQYF. The chain uses TRBV7-3 and TRBJ2-7; a possible D gene is TRBD1 (6 bases). V was trimmed by 0 bases and J by 6 bases, leaving 6 bases between them. This CDR3 has 12 residues. Looked up from germline, CDR1 is SGHTA and CDR2 is FQGTGA.